This T cell receptor (beta chain) was recorded in a study of chemoradiotherapy in HPV16-positive cancers. Study results and caveats: During treatment, candidate HPV-specific clones and E7-related motifs expanded in tumor. In HPV16-positive patients, HPV-responsive T-cell expansion tracked better recurrence-free survival.

Clones were sequenced by immunoSEQ multiplex PCR, and TCRdb holds only the in-frame ones, with some missing. The sample records under 3,500 clones, roughly 87% being singletons. About this clone: The antigen remains unidentified.

The V gene's germline CDR1 is SGHVS and CDR2 FNYEAQ. The CDR3 spans 13 residues. Trimming left V 4 bases short and J 1 base short, with 8 bases between. The rearrangement joins TRBV7-6 to TRBJ2-7; D possibly corresponds to TRBD1 (5 bases). The receptor's source is a human donor with HPV-associated anogenital cancer. Sequencing was performed on tumor tissue, taken from a patient who underwent chemoradiotherapy. The CDR3 DNA is TGTGCCAGCAGCTCTGACAGTTCCTACGAGCAGTACTTC. This encodes CASSSDSSYEQYF.